A selection of T cell receptor beta chains follows, all from one sample in a study of blood T cell repertoires in COVID-19. Measured with immunoSEQ multiplex PCR; TCRdb has only the in-frame clones, and not every one. Of around 190,000 clones listed, 70% to 90% are singletons. Sample: PBMCs or T cells enriched from blood (not recorded which). These receptors were obtained from a woman aged 35 to 49 in a cohort exposed to, infected with or recovered from COVID-19 (not recorded which). Each CDR3 is given with its conserved first and last residue. A D gene is named only where the DNA matches it firmly. For some rows the clone size is stated as once, few or many, or as a class when expanded; others skip it.

V: TRBV19
D: NA
size: NA
J: TRBJ1-5
CDR3: CASTLRYREDNQPQHF
DNA: TGTGCCAGTACCCTCCGGTACCGAGAGGACAATCAGCCCCAGCATTTT

V: TRBV9
D: NA
size: NA
J: TRBJ2-3
CDR3: CASSVKEGLGGTDTQYF
DNA: TGTGCCAGCAGCGTAAAGGAAGGACTAGGGGGAACAGATACGCAGTATTTT

V: TRBV6-5
D: TRBD1
size: NA
J: TRBJ1-1
CDR3: CASLRTGVVAEAFF
DNA: TGTGCCAGCTTAAGAACAGGGGTTGTAGCTGAAGCTTTCTTT

V: TRBV11-3
D: NA
size: NA
J: TRBJ1-1
CDR3: CASSLDQGLAFF
DNA: TGTGCCAGCAGCTTAGACCAGGGGCTAGCTTTCTTT

V: TRBV4-3
D: TRBD2
size: NA
J: TRBJ2-1
CDR3: CASSPGLAGHLWQFF
DNA: TGCGCCAGCAGCCCAGGACTAGCGGGCCACCTTTGGCAGTTCTTC

V: TRBV28
D: TRBD1
size: once
J: TRBJ1-2
CDR3: CASSSTATGVYGYTF
DNA: TGTGCCAGCAGTTCAACTGCGACAGGGGTCTATGGCTACACCTTC

V: TRBV27
D: TRBD1
size: NA
J: TRBJ2-7
CDR3: CASSPGQGIMEQYF
DNA: TGTGCCAGCAGCCCGGGACAGGGTATAATGGAGCAGTACTTC

V: TRBV5-1
D: NA
size: once
J: TRBJ1-5
CDR3: CASSYGPGRPQHF
DNA: TGCGCCAGCAGCTATGGACCGGGGAGGCCCCAGCATTTT

V: TRBV3-1/TRBV3-2
D: NA
size: once
J: TRBJ1-4
CDR3: CASSQDSGEKLFF
DNA: TGTGCCAGCAGCCAAGATTCCGGTGAAAAACTGTTTTTT

V: TRBV4-3
D: NA
size: NA
J: TRBJ2-1
CDR3: CASSQSPGENEQFF
DNA: TGCGCCAGCAGCCAATCTCCTGGGGAGAATGAGCAGTTCTTC

V: TRBV6-4
D: NA
size: NA
J: TRBJ1-1
CDR3: CASSDEGENTEAFF
DNA: TGTGCCAGCAGTGATGAGGGGGAGAACACTGAAGCTTTCTTT

V: TRBV11-2
D: NA
size: many
J: TRBJ2-1
CDR3: CASSPARGGTLVNEQFF
DNA: TGTGCCAGCAGCCCGGCCCGGGGTGGGACTTTGGTGAATGAGCAGTTCTTC

V: TRBV24-1
D: TRBD1
size: NA
J: TRBJ1-2
CDR3: CATADRGYGYTF
DNA: TGTGCCACTGCGGACAGGGGCTATGGCTACACCTTC

V: TRBV5-1
D: NA
size: NA
J: TRBJ1-1
CDR3: CASSLWEALNTEAFF
DNA: TGCGCCAGCAGCTTGTGGGAGGCCCTGAACACTGAAGCTTTCTTT

V: TRBV5-8
D: TRBD2
size: NA
J: TRBJ2-7
CDR3: CASSSGQGGNYEQYF
DNA: TGTGCCAGCAGTTCGGGTCAGGGAGGGAACTACGAGCAGTACTTC

V: TRBV4-3
D: NA
size: NA
J: TRBJ1-2
CDR3: CASSQEGGVGYGYTF
DNA: TGCGCCAGCAGCCAAGAGGGGGGGGTTGGCTATGGCTACACCTTC

V: TRBV6-4
D: NA
size: NA
J: TRBJ2-1
CDR3: CASSAAAVRGNEQFF
DNA: TGTGCCAGCAGTGCGGCTGCGGTTCGAGGTAATGAGCAGTTCTTC

V: TRBV21-1
D: NA
size: NA
J: TRBJ2-5
CDR3: CATMSGRGVADGETQYF
DNA: TGTGCCACCATGAGCGGGAGAGGGGTAGCGGATGGAGAGACCCAGTACTTC

V: TRBV9
D: TRBD1
size: once
J: TRBJ1-1
CDR3: CASSVGQGAMNTEAFF
DNA: TGTGCCAGCAGCGTAGGCCAGGGGGCAATGAACACTGAAGCTTTCTTT

V: TRBV28
D: TRBD1
size: NA
J: TRBJ2-5
CDR3: CASSWGHQAGGRETQYF
DNA: TGTGCCAGCAGTTGGGGGCACCAGGCAGGGGGCCGAGAGACCCAGTACTTC

V: TRBV27
D: NA
size: NA
J: TRBJ2-2
CDR3: CASSLSRGTGELFF
DNA: TGTGCCAGCAGTTTATCGCGGGGTACCGGGGAGCTGTTTTTT

V: TRBV5-1
D: TRBD1
size: NA
J: TRBJ1-4
CDR3: CASSVTGGAGEKLFF
DNA: TGCGCCAGCAGCGTTACAGGGGGCGCGGGTGAAAAACTGTTTTTT